Following are 24 T cell receptor beta chains from one sample sequenced in a study of CD8+CD57+ T cells in acquired aplastic anemia. Genomic DNA constituted the template upon which TCR beta VDJ and CDR3 profiling was performed. TCRdb fed the reads into MiXCR, producing one record per CDR3 protein. Of about 110,000 distinct CDR3 sequences in the sample, approximately 48% were seen once. The sample consisted of sorted CD4+, CD8+, or CD8+CD57+ T cells (not recorded which) from PBMCs. These receptors were collected from a human donor in good health, serving as a control.

This clonotype was found once. V usage is TRBV20-1 and J usage is TRBJ2-7; TRBD1 agrees at 8 bases. The CDR3 consists of 14 residues. Looked up from germline, CDR1 is DFQATT and CDR2 is SNEGSKA (reference sequence). V shed 4 bases and J 0 bases; nucleotides not matched to a gene: 5. CDR3 sequence reads: CSAIPTGVSYEQYF. CDR3 DNA sequence: TGCAGTGCTATACCGACAGGGGTCTCCTACGAGCAGTACTTC.

This clonotype was seen repeatedly, ten times or more. V usage is TRBV5-4 and J usage is TRBJ2-7, with no clear D. Germline-derived CDR1 and CDR2 are SGHNT and YYREEE (reference sequence). V dropped 2 bases and J dropped 6 bases, with 9 bases sitting between them. This CDR3 spans 12 amino acids. The CDR3 coding sequence is TGTGCCAGCAGCTTCAGACCAAGCGAGCAGTACTTC. This sequence encodes CASSFRPSEQYF.

The chain links TRBV7-6 to TRBJ2-7; TRBD2 matches 7 bases. The length of the CDR3 is 14 residues. Germline CDR1 reads SGHVS; CDR2 reads FNYEAQ. V trimming: 4 bases; J trimming: 6 bases; junction bases outside the gene matches: 9. CDR3 coding DNA: TGTGCCAGCAGCTCACGGACTAGTGGGCTCGAGCAGTACTTC. Amino acids: CASSSRTSGLEQYF.

This rearrangement joins TRBV7-8 to TRBJ1-5; the D gene is possibly TRBD1 (6 bases). Germline values: CDR1 SGHVS, CDR2 FQNEAQ. With 6 bases removed from V and 5 bases from J, the gap between germline ends came to 11 bases. The CDR3 contains 13 residues. The CDR3 loop reads CASRTGGDQPQHF. For the CDR3, the DNA is TGTGCCAGCAGGACAGGCGGGGATCAGCCCCAGCATTTT. Full variable domain (missing parts from reference TRBV7-8 and TRBJ1-5): GAGVSQSPRYKVAKRGQDVALRCDPISGHVSLFWYQQALGQGPEFLTYFQNEAQLDKSGLPSDRFFAERPEGSVSTLKIQRTQQEDSAVYLCASRTGGDQPQHFGDGTRLSIL.

V gene TRBV24-1 combines with J gene TRBJ1-2; D is uncertain. Trimming removed 9 bases from V and 3 bases from J, with 7 bases in between. This CDR3 comprises 11 residues. CDR1 and CDR2 (germline): KGHDR, SFDVKD. CDR3 sequence: CATLSDYGYTF. The CDR3 DNA sequence: TGTGCCACCCTAAGTGACTATGGCTACACCTTC.

This clonotype was seen many times. The rearrangement links TRBV19 to TRBJ1-1; a possible D gene is TRBD1 (5 bases). Between the trimmed V and J ends, which lost 1 base and 4 bases, there was a span of 13 bases. This CDR3 is 15 amino acids long. Germline V gives CDR1 LNHDA, CDR2 SQIVND (reference sequence). Here the CDR3 DNA reads TGTGCCAGTAGTATAGGAACAGGACTTGGCACTGAAGCTTTCTTT. This codes for CASSIGTGLGTEAFF.

This clonotype was recorded at least ten times. V is TRBV6-5 and J is TRBJ2-7; weak D call: TRBD2 (5 bases). The V and J ends lost 5 bases and 7 bases respectively, with 12 bases between them. Germline V gene lookup returns CDR1 MNHEY and CDR2 SVGAGI. CDR3 size: 12 residues. The CDR3 protein is CASSNGMREQYF. CDR3 DNA sequence: TGTGCCAGCAGTAACGGGATGAGAGAGCAGTACTTC.

This clonotype appeared a single time. The chain joins TRBV19 to TRBJ2-7; D is undetermined. There are 13 residues in the CDR3. Germline V gene data show CDR1 as LNHDA and CDR2 as SQIVND (reference sequence). V lost 6 bases and J lost 3, with 12 bases in between. CDR3 coding DNA: TGTGCCAGTAGAGAAGACGGGCACTACGAGCAGTACTTC. Translating gives CASREDGHYEQYF. Full variable domain (remainder filled in from reference TRBV19 and TRBJ2-7): DGGITQSPKYLFRKEGQNVTLSCEQNLNHDAMYWYRQDPGQGLRLIYYSQIVNDFQKGDIAEGYSVSREKKESFPLTVTSAQKNPTAFYLCASREDGHYEQYFGPGTRLTVT.

The chain has TRBV5-1 and TRBJ1-1; no clear D. This CDR3 contains 14 residues. V dropped 0 bases and J dropped 2 bases, with 8 bases sitting between them. Germline V gene sequence: CDR1 SGHRS, CDR2 YFSETQ. The CDR3 loop reads CASSLGSFNTEAFF. The DNA for the CDR3 is TGCGCCAGCAGCTTGGGTAGTTTTAACACTGAAGCTTTCTTT. The full variable domain, its missing parts supplied by reference TRBV5-1 and TRBJ1-1, is KAGVTQTPRYLIKTRGQQVTLSCSPISGHRSVSWYQQTPGQGLQFLFEYFSETQRNKGNFPGRFSGRQFSNSRSEMNVSTLELGDSALYLCASSLGSFNTEAFFGQGTRLTVV.

The V gene is TRBV20-1, the J gene TRBJ2-7; D is unresolved. V was pared by 6 bases and J by 0 bases, with 0 bases between. This CDR3 spans 9 amino acids. Germline V gives CDR1 DFQATT, CDR2 SNEGSKA (reference sequence). The CDR3 region has the DNA TGCAGTGCCTCCTACGAGCAGTACTTC. Translated, it gives CSASYEQYF.

This clonotype was seen at least ten times. This may come from a read error, since a much larger clone is one base off. The chain joins TRBV2 to TRBJ1-2; 7 bases fit TRBD1. Germline V gene data show CDR1 as SNHLY and CDR2 as FYNNEI. The CDR3 is 17 residues long. The CDR3 nucleotides read TGTGCCAGCAAATACGGTGAAGGCACAGGGGCAGACTATGGCTACACCTTT. Its translation: CASKYGEGTGADYGYTF.

Comment on this clonotype: Sequence at one end of the junction differs from germline and may be a read error. V and J are TRBV6-6 and TRBJ2-4, with D possibly TRBD2 on 6 matching bases. CDR1 is MNHNY, CDR2 SVGAGI, per germline (reference sequence). The CDR3 spans 9 residues. Here the CDR3 reads CASGTGADF. In DNA form, the CDR3 reads TGTGCCAGCGGGACTGGGGCGGACTTC.

This chain links TRBV10-2 with TRBJ1-4, with D hard to call. CDR3 length: 15 residues. Trimming took off 5 bases at V and 4 bases at J, with 14 bases between the two ends. Germline V gives CDR1 WSHSY, CDR2 SAAADI. CDR3 region: CASSKRQAFNEKLFF. CDR3 sequence (DNA): TGCGCCAGCAGTAAGAGGCAGGCTTTTAATGAAAAACTGTTTTTT.

The V call is TRBV7-9, the J call TRBJ2-5; D may be TRBD2 (5 bases). Trimming shortened V by 1 base and J by 3 bases, and 12 bases separated the two germline ends. Germline CDR1 is SEHNR and CDR2 is FQNEAQ (reference sequence). The CDR3 totals 15 residues. The CDR3 loop reads CASSLVRVTKETQYF. CDR3 coding DNA: TGTGCCAGCAGCTTAGTGAGGGTTACGAAAGAGACCCAGTACTTC.

The J gene is TRBJ2-7, the V gene TRBV10-3, with D perhaps assigned TRBD1 or TRBD2 (5 bases each). The CDR3 is 13 amino acids. Between the trimmed V and J ends, which lost 6 bases and 5 bases, there was a span of 14 bases. CDR1 and CDR2 from the germline V gene are ENHRY and SYGVKD. The CDR3 bases are TGTGCCATCAGCCCGGGACCCACGGACGAGCAGTACTTC. It yields the protein CAISPGPTDEQYF.

Comments on this clonotype: At one end, the junction sequence differs from germline, possibly due to a read error. The J gene is TRBJ2-3, the V gene TRBV10-3; tentative D call: TRBD1 (6 bases). Germline values: CDR1 ENHRY, CDR2 SYGVKD. This CDR3 is 14 amino acids long. Here the CDR3 DNA reads TGTGCCATCGCTCAGGGGCTCTCCACAGATACGCAATATTTT. This codes for CAIAQGLSTDTQYF.

About this clonotype: A much larger clone differs from this one at a single base, so this may be a read error. This chain connects TRBV18 to TRBJ2-7; TRBD1 matches at 7 bases. The CDR3 runs 13 residues. Losses at the gene ends were 8 bases for V and 2 bases for J; bases not matched to a gene: 6. Germline V gives CDR1 KGHSH, CDR2 LQKENI. The CDR3 spells CASTPDRTYEQYF. For the CDR3, the DNA is TGTGCCAGCACCCCGGACAGGACCTACGAGCAGTACTTC. The variable domain in full, completed from reference TRBV18 and TRBJ2-7, reads NAGVMQNPRHLVRRRGQEARLRCSPMKGHSHVYWYRQLPEEGLKFMVYLQKENIIDESGMPKERFSAEFPKEGPSILRIQQVVRGDSAAYFCASTPDRTYEQYFGPGTRLTVT.

The V and J genes are TRBV10-3 and TRBJ2-6; 13 positions match TRBD2. The CDR3 is made up of 16 amino acids. After removal of 7 bases from V and 2 bases from J, the junction contained 2 bases not matched to a gene. CDR1 and CDR2 (germline): ENHRY, SYGVKD. The CDR3 sequence is CAITGLAGAGANVLTF. The CDR3, as DNA: TGTGCCATCACCGGACTAGCGGGAGCTGGGGCCAACGTCCTGACTTTC.

The chain joins TRBV9 to TRBJ1-1, with D maybe TRBD1 (6 bases). V was pared by 4 bases and J by 5 bases, with 18 bases between. The CDR3 extends over 15 amino acids. The germline V gene encodes CDR1 SGDLS and CDR2 YYNGEE. In nucleotides, the CDR3 is TGTGCCAGCAGCCTAGCGGGGGGCTCGGGGACTGAAGCTTTCTTT. It yields the protein CASSLAGGSGTEAFF. Combining the CDR3 with reference TRBV9 and TRBJ1-1 gives the whole variable domain DSGVTQTPKHLITATGQRVTLRCSPRSGDLSVYWYQQSLDQGLQFLIQYYNGEERAKGNILERFSAQQFPDLHSELNLSSLELGDSALYFCASSLAGGSGTEAFFGQGTRLTVV.

The chain joins TRBV19 to TRBJ1-5, with D maybe TRBD1 (6 bases). This CDR3 is built from 14 residues. Trimming shortened V by 4 bases and J by 0 bases, and 7 bases separated the two germline ends. Per germline, CDR1 LNHDA and CDR2 SQIVND (reference sequence). DNA for the CDR3: TGTGCCAGTAGTAAACAGGGTAGCAATCAGCCCCAGCATTTT. Translated, it gives CASSKQGSNQPQHF.

In this sample, this clonotype turned up many times. This chain joins TRBV4-2 and TRBJ2-3; maybe TRBD2 (6 bases). This CDR3 has 15 residues. V lost 4 bases and J 0 bases, leaving 11 bases between the germline ends. From germline, CDR1 is LGHNA and CDR2 YNFKEQ. In nucleotides, the CDR3 is TGTGCCAGCAGCCCCGCCGGGACTAGCACAGATACGCAGTATTTT. Its protein product is CASSPAGTSTDTQYF.

The chain employs TRBV15 and TRBJ2-3, with a tentative D call TRBD1 (5 bases). Germline assignment: CDR1 LNHNV and CDR2 YYDKDF (reference sequence). The CDR3 consists of 17 residues. Between the trimmed V and J ends, which lost 0 bases and 6 bases, there was a span of 19 bases. The CDR3 sequence is CATSREHSVGATDTQYF. The CDR3 bases are TGTGCCACCAGCAGAGAGCATTCGGTAGGGGCCACCGATACGCAGTATTTT.

V usage is TRBV25-1 and J usage is TRBJ2-7, with 7 bases fitting TRBD2. The germline V gene has CDR1 MGHDK and CDR2 SYGVNS. Trimming at V came to 8 bases and at J to 2 bases, leaving 9 bases not matched to a gene. The CDR3 runs 14 residues. In DNA, the CDR3 is TGTGCCAGCGGTGGGAGGGCCCAGACCTACGAGCAGTACTTC. Translated: CASGGRAQTYEQYF.

The rearrangement uses TRBV24-1 and TRBJ2-7; the match to TRBD1 covers 9 bases. Germline-derived CDR1 and CDR2 are KGHDR and SFDVKD. The CDR3 totals 15 residues. Trimming at V came to 2 bases and at J to 5 bases, leaving 6 bases not matched to a gene. This CDR3 reads CATSDSRQGGDEQYF. The CDR3 nucleotides read TGTGCCACCAGTGATTCCCGACAGGGGGGCGACGAGCAGTACTTC.